The sequence of this TCR beta chain was determined in a study of persistence of HIV-infected CD4 T cells. Study information: CD4+ T cells responding to CMV or HIV-1 Gag were isolated.

Lysates of CMV-infected fibroblasts at 10 ug/mL stimulated these cells. Sorted nonresponding memory CD4+ T cells were CD40L-negative, CD69-negative, CD45RO-high. For at least 4 years, plasma HIV-1 RNA was undetectable (<50 copies/mL). Of note for this clone: The antigen is not known.

The V segment lost 1 base and the J segment 4 bases; nucleotides outside the gene matches: 1. CDR3 length: 13 amino acids. Germline assignment: CDR1 SGHDT and CDR2 YYEEEE. Sequencing used immunoSEQ version 4 in survey mode. The assay was immunoSEQ multiplex PCR, and TCRdb's table has in-frame clones only and misses some. The data show approximately 31,000 clones, 82% seen once. V gene TRBV5-6 combines with J gene TRBJ1-2, with 7 bases that match TRBD1. Sequenced material: CD4+ T cells sorted from PBMCs after approximately 19-hour stimulation, taken from a patient who received antiretroviral therapy. This sequence was found in an adult woman with HIV who was CMV-seropositive. As DNA, the CDR3 is TGTGCCAGCAGCTTGAGACAGGGCTATGGCTACACCTTC. It yields the protein CASSLRQGYGYTF.